This T cell receptor (beta chain) appears in the sequencing data of a study of CD8 T cells in ankylosing spondylitis. Quantitative 5'-RACE with molecular barcodes produced the TCR beta libraries. TCRdb fed the 5' RACE reads into MiXCR, producing one record per CDR3 protein. Of about 120,000 distinct CDR3 sequences listed, roughly an eighth are singletons. This clonotype was detected many times. There are 15 residues in the CDR3. CDR1 is SGHTA, CDR2 FQGTGA, per germline. The V and J ends lost 5 bases and 4 bases respectively, with 15 bases between them. Source material: blood, either unsorted or a sorted T cell fraction (not recorded which). The V call is TRBV7-3, the J call TRBJ2-1; a weak D match, TRBD1 (6 bases). This TCR came from a female donor with ankylosing spondylitis or in good health (not recorded which). CDR3 DNA sequence: TGTGCCAGCAGCGGTGCCGGGACACATTACAATGAGCAGTTCTTC. Translation: CASSGAGTHYNEQFF.